The T cell receptor beta chain under discussion was sequenced for a study of T cell responses to AZD1222 COVID-19 vaccine. V was cut by 4 bases and J by 1 base, with 20 bases left in between. Per germline, CDR1 SGHNT and CDR2 YYREEE (reference sequence). CDR3 length: 18 amino acids. About this clone: Its antigen is unknown.

TCRdb's copy holds only in-frame clones and misses some; the assay was immunoSEQ multiplex PCR. The table includes under 200,000 clones, 88% detected once. Notes on the study in general: Within unmutated variant regions lay the reported targets of nearly half of spike-specific TCRs. Females made up more of the donors, who were largely white British, and clonal diversity may have come out too low. Baseline antibody screening turned up just a handful of seropositive AZD1222 recipients.

The chain couples TRBV5-4 to TRBJ2-2; possibly TRBD1 for D (5 bases). This receptor was obtained from an adult who received the AZD1222 COVID-19 vaccine. The sequenced sample was peripheral blood, obtained 28 days after the second AZD1222 dose. In DNA, the CDR3 is TGTGCCAGCAGCAAAGTGGGCAGGGCGGTACTGAACACCGGGGAGCTGTTTTTT. Protein product: CASSKVGRAVLNTGELFF.